This paragraph reports one TCR beta chain. This record comes from a study of blood T cell repertoires in COVID-19. Sequenced by immunoSEQ multiplex PCR; TCRdb stores in-frame clones only, minus some. The data hold approximately 200,000 clones, with 70% to 90% observed a single time. Germline CDR1 MNHEY, CDR2 SVGAGI. The CDR3 is 14 residues long. Trimming took 6 bases from V and 7 from J; bases not matched to a gene: 12. V usage is TRBV6-5 and J usage is TRBJ2-7; TRBD1 matches at 7 bases. The sequencing sample was made of PBMCs or T cells enriched from blood (not recorded which). The sequence derives from a man aged 40-49 years who had recovered from COVID-19. CDR3: CASSSTGESWEQYF. CDR3 coding DNA: TGTGCCAGCAGCTCCACAGGGGAGAGTTGGGAGCAGTACTTC.